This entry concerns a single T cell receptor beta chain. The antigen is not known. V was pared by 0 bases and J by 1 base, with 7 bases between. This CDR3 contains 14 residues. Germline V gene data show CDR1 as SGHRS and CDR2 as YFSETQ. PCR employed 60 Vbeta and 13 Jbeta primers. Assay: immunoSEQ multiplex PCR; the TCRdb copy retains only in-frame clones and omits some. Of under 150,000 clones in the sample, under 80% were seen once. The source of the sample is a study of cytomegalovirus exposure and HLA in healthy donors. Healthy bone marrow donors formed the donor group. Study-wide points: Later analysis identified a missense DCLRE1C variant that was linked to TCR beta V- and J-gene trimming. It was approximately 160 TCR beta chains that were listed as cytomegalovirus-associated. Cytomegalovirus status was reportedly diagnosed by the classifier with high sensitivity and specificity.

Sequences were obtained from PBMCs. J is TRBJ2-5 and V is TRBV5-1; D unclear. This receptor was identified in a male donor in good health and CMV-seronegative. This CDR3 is CASSLDTSQETQYF. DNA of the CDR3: TGCGCCAGCAGCTTGGATACAAGCCAAGAGACCCAGTACTTC.